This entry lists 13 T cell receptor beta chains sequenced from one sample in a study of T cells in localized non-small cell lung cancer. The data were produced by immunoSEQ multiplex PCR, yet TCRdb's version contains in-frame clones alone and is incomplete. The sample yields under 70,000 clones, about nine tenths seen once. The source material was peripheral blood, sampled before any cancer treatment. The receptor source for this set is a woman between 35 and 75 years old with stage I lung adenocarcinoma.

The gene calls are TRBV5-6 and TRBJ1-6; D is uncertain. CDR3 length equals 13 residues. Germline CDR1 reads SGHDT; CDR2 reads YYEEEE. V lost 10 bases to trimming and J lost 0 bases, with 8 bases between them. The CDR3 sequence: CASSGSYNSPLHF. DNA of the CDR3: TGTGCCTCGAGTGGCTCCTATAATTCACCCCTCCACTTT.

CDR3 sequence reads: CASTLLSAKGGYTF. For the CDR3, the DNA is TGTGCCAGCACCCTCCTTTCGGCGAAGGGTGGCTACACCTTC. J is TRBJ1-2 and V is TRBV28; D remains unclear. Germline V gene lookup returns CDR1 MDHEN and CDR2 SYDVKM. This CDR3 has 14 amino acids. Deletions cut 7 bases from V and 7 bases from J, with 19 bases between.

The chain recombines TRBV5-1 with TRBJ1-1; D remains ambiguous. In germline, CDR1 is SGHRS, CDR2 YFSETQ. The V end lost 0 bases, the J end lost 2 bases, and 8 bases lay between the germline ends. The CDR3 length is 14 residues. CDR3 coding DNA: TGCGCCAGCAGCTTGGTTACGGGTAACACTGAAGCTTTCTTT. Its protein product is CASSLVTGNTEAFF.

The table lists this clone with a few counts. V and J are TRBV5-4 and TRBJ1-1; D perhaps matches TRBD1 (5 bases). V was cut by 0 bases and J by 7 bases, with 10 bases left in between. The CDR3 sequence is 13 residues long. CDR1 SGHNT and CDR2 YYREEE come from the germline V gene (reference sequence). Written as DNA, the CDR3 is TGTGCCAGCAGCTTGGGGGTGGGACTTGAAGCTTTCTTT. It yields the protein CASSLGVGLEAFF.

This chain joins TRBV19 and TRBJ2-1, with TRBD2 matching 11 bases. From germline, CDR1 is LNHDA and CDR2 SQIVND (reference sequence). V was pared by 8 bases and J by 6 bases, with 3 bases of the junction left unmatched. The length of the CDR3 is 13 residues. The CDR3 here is CASRGLAVNEQFF. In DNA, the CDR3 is TGTGCCAGTCGGGGACTAGCGGTCAATGAGCAGTTCTTC.

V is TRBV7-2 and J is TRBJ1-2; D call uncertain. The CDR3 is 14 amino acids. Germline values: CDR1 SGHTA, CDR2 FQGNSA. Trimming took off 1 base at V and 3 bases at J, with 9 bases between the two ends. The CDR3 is CASSLGKADYGYTF. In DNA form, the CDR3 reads TGTGCCAGCAGCTTAGGCAAGGCAGACTATGGCTACACCTTC.

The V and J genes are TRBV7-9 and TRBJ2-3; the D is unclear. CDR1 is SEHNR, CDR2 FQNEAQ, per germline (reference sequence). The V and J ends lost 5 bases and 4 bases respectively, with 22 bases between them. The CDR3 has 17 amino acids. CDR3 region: CASSPSLFDLHADTQYF. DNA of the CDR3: TGTGCCAGCAGCCCGTCCCTATTCGACCTCCACGCAGATACGCAGTATTTT.

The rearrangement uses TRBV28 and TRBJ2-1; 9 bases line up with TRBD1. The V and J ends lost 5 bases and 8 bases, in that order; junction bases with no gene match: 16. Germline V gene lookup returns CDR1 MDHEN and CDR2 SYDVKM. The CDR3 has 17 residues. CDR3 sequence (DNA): TGTGCCAGCAGTCTAGACCCTAACAGGGGGCGCAGGGATGAGCAGTTCTTC. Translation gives CASSLDPNRGRRDEQFF.

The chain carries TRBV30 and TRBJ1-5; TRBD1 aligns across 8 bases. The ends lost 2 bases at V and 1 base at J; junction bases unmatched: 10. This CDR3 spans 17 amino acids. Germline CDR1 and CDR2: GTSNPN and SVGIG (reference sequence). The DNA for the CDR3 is TGTGCCTGGAGTACCCCAGGGGGCCCGGGGAGCAATCAGCCCCAGCATTTT. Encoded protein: CAWSTPGGPGSNQPQHF.

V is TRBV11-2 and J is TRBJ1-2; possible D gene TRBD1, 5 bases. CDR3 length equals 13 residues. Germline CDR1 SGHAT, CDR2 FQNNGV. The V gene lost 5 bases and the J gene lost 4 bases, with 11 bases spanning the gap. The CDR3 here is CASSRDSPYGYTF. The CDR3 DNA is TGTGCCAGCAGCCGTGACAGCCCCTATGGCTACACCTTC.

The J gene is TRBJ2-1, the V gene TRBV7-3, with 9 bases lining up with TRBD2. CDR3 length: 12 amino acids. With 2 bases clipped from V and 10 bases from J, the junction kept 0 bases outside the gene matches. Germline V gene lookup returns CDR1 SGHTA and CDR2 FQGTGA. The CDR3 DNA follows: TGTGCCAGCAGCTTACTAGCGGGGGAGCAGTTCTTC. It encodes CASSLLAGEQFF.

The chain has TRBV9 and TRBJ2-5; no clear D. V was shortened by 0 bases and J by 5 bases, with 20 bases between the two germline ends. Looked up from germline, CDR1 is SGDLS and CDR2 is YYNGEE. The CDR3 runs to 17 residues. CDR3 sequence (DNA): TGTGCCAGCAGCGTAGTAGCAGGCGACTCGAGATGGGAGACCCAGTACTTC. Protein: CASSVVAGDSRWETQYF.

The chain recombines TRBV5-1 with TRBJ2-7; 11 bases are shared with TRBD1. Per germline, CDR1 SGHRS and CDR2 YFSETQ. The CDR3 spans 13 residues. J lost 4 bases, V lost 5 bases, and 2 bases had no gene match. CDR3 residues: CASRRDRGYEQYF. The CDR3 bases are TGCGCCAGCAGACGGGACAGGGGGTACGAGCAGTACTTC.